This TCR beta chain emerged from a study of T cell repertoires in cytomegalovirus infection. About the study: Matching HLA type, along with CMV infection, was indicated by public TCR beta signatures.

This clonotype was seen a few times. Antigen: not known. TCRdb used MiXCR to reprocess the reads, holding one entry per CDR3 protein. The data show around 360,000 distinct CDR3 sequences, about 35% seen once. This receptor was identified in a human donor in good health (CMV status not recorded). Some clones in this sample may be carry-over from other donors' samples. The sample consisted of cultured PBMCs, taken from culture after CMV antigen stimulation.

The CDR3 sequence: CASSLDWGMRTEAFF. DNA for the CDR3: TGTGCCAGCAGCTTAGATTGGGGAATGAGGACTGAAGCTTTCTTT. The V call is TRBV7-9, the J call TRBJ1-1; D is unclear. The CDR3 totals 15 residues. Trimming took off 1 base at V and 5 bases at J, with 14 bases between the two ends. CDR1 is SEHNR and CDR2 is FQNEAQ in the germline V gene (reference sequence).